This TCR beta chain was sequenced for a study of T-cell reconstitution after alpha-beta-depleted transplantation in children. Germline V lookup: CDR1 MNHEY, CDR2 SVGEGT. V shed 5 bases and J shed 1 base, with 21 bases lying between them. This CDR3 spans 18 amino acids. This sample's TCRbeta library carried unique molecular identifier barcodes. MiXCR, run by TCRdb on the PCR reads, gives a single entry per CDR3 protein. The sample lists around 480,000 distinct CDR3 sequences; over 25% were seen once. The chain uses TRBV6-2 or TRBV6-3 and TRBJ1-5, with D uncertain. This clonotype was obtained from a human donor who donated a stem cell graft to a child with aplastic anemia. Sequenced material: PBMCs from the stem cell graft donor, taken from the stem cell graft. CDR3 nucleotides: TGTGCCAGCAGTGGTCTTCGAGCACGTGCGGGGAGCAATCAGCCCCAGCATTTT. Translating it yields CASSGLRARAGSNQPQHF.